The present TCR beta chain was sequenced within a study of tissue T cells after allogeneic stem cell transplantation. Findings and limits, study-wide: Motif-based clustering found tissue-specific repertoire signatures shared across patients, though few clones were shared. Anatomically similar tissues had similar TCR repertoires within each patient.

This clone showed up just a few times. Its cognate antigen is unknown. Each gene name is a mouse one. The read comes to an end 1 residue before the CDR3 does, leaving the germline J gene to fill in the end. Different DNA sequences within this sample yield the same CDR3. CDR3 size: 12 residues. V lost 3 bases, J lost 0 bases, and 3 bases lay in between. In germline, CDR1 is SNHLY, CDR2 FYNGKV (reference sequence). The data were produced by immunoSEQ multiplex PCR, yet TCRdb's version contains in-frame clones alone and is incomplete. The table includes approximately 47,000 clones, 73% detected once. The sequence came from a pool of C57BL/6 mice in good health. The specimen was sorted cells pooled from one or two spleens. The gene calls are TRBV3 and TRBJ2-7; D remains unclear. CDR3 DNA, as far as it was read: TGTGCCAGCAGCTTGAGCTCCTATGAACAGTAC. This gives the protein CASSLSSYEQY. The whole CDR3 sequence is CASSLSSYEQYF. Using reference TRBV3 and TRBJ2-7 for the parts outside the CDR3, the full variable domain is GPKVLQIPSHQIIDMGQMVTLNCDPVSNHLYFYWYKQILGQQMEFLVNFYNGKVMEKSKLFKDQFSVERPDGSYFTLKIQPTALEDSAVYFCASSLSSYEQYFGPGTRLTVL.